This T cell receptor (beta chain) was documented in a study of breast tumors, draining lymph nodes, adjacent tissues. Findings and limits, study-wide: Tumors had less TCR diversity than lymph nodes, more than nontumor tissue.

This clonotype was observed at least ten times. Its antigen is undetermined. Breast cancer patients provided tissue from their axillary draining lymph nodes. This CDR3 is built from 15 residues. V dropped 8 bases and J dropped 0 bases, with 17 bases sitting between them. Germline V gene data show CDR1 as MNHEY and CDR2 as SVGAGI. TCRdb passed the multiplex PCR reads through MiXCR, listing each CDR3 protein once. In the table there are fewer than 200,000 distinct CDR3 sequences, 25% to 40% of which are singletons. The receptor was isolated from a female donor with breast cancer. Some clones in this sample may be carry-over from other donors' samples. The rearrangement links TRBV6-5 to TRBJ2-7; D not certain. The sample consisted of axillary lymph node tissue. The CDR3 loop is CASCLFPAPSYEQYF. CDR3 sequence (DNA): TGTGCCAGCTGTCTCTTCCCGGCACCCTCCTACGAGCAGTACTTC.